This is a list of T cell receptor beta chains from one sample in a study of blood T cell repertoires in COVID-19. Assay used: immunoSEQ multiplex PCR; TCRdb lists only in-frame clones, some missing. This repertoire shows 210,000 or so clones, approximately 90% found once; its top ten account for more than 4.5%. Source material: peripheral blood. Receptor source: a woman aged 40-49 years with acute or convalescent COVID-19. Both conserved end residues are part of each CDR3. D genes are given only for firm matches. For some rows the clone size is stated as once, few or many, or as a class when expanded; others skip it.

CDR3nt: TGCGCCAGCAGCCAAGCCCATAGCACAGATACGCAGTATTTT
CDR3aa: CASSQAHSTDTQYF
len: 14
j_gene: TRBJ2-3
v_gene: TRBV5-1
abundance: .
d_gene: .

CDR3nt: TGTGCCAGCACCCCGGACAGGGGGCGACTTTATGGCTACACCTTC
CDR3aa: CASTPDRGRLYGYTF
len: 15
j_gene: TRBJ1-2
v_gene: TRBV7-2
abundance: .
d_gene: TRBD1

CDR3nt: TGTGCCATCAGGGGGACAGGGAGTGGAGAGACCCAGTACTTC
CDR3aa: CAIRGTGSGETQYF
len: 14
j_gene: TRBJ2-5
v_gene: TRBV10-3
abundance: .
d_gene: TRBD1

CDR3nt: TGTGCCAGCAATCCTAGCGCTTACAATGAGCAGTTCTTC
CDR3aa: CASNPSAYNEQFF
len: 13
j_gene: TRBJ2-1
v_gene: TRBV7-2
abundance: .
d_gene: .

CDR3nt: TGTGCCAGCAGCCCTGCAGATACAGGGGGGGGAAGGTTCTTC
CDR3aa: CASSPADTGGGRFF
len: 14
j_gene: TRBJ2-1
v_gene: TRBV7-2
abundance: .
d_gene: .

CDR3nt: TGTGCCAGCAATGAGGGGACCCGGCGGGGCGCAGATACGCAGTATTTT
CDR3aa: CASNEGTRRGADTQYF
len: 16
j_gene: TRBJ2-3
v_gene: TRBV2
abundance: .
d_gene: .

CDR3nt: TGTGCCAGTACCTTCCAGGGAGGGAGCAATCAGCCCCAGCATTTT
CDR3aa: CASTFQGGSNQPQHF
len: 15
j_gene: TRBJ1-5
v_gene: TRBV19
abundance: .
d_gene: .

CDR3nt: TGTGCCAGCAGTGGAGGGTTTAATAGAGGCTACACCTTC
CDR3aa: CASSGGFNRGYTF
len: 13
j_gene: TRBJ1-2
v_gene: TRBV12-3/TRBV12-4
abundance: .
d_gene: .

CDR3nt: TGCAGCGTCACCGGGACAGTGAACACTGAAGCTTTCTTT
CDR3aa: CSVTGTVNTEAFF
len: 13
j_gene: TRBJ1-1
v_gene: TRBV29-1
abundance: .
d_gene: TRBD1

CDR3nt: TGCGCCAGCAGCCCAGATTACAGGGGCACTAACTATGGCTACACCTTC
CDR3aa: CASSPDYRGTNYGYTF
len: 16
j_gene: TRBJ1-2
v_gene: TRBV5-1
abundance: .
d_gene: TRBD1

CDR3nt: TGTGCCAGCAGCCAAGATCTACAGTCACCGAACACCGGGGAGCTGTTTTTT
CDR3aa: CASSQDLQSPNTGELFF
len: 17
j_gene: TRBJ2-2
v_gene: TRBV4-2
abundance: .
d_gene: .

CDR3nt: TGCGCCACCCGAGGTGCTAACTATGGCTACACCTTC
CDR3aa: CATRGANYGYTF
len: 12
j_gene: TRBJ1-2
v_gene: TRBV4-1
abundance: .
d_gene: .

CDR3nt: TGTGCCAGCACAGGGTGGGATGAAAAACTGTTTTTT
CDR3aa: CASTGWDEKLFF
len: 12
j_gene: TRBJ1-4
v_gene: TRBV7-4
abundance: .
d_gene: .

CDR3nt: TGCGCCAGCAGCCCGGAGGTGGGAATAGCCAAAAACATTCAGTACTTC
CDR3aa: CASSPEVGIAKNIQYF
len: 16
j_gene: TRBJ2-4
v_gene: TRBV5-1
abundance: .
d_gene: .

CDR3nt: TGTGCCAGCAGCTTGATCGGGGGGAGCTCCTACAATGAGCAGTTCTTC
CDR3aa: CASSLIGGSSYNEQFF
len: 16
j_gene: TRBJ2-1
v_gene: TRBV7-2
abundance: .
d_gene: TRBD2

CDR3nt: TGCGCCAGCAGTGAGTCGACTTCAAAGCAGCCCCAGCATTTT
CDR3aa: CASSESTSKQPQHF
len: 14
j_gene: TRBJ1-5
v_gene: TRBV10-2
abundance: .
d_gene: .

CDR3nt: TGCGCCAGCAGCCGATCACAGGGGGCATCCAATCAGCCCCAGCATTTT
CDR3aa: CASSRSQGASNQPQHF
len: 16
j_gene: TRBJ1-5
v_gene: TRBV4-1
abundance: .
d_gene: TRBD1

CDR3nt: TGTGCCAGCAGCCAGACCCGGGGGGGCGCTGGGGCCAACGTCCTGACTTTC
CDR3aa: CASSQTRGGAGANVLTF
len: 17
j_gene: TRBJ2-6
v_gene: TRBV7-3
abundance: .
d_gene: TRBD2

CDR3nt: TGTGCCAGCAGCCTCGGGGGGAACTATGGCTACACCTTC
CDR3aa: CASSLGGNYGYTF
len: 13
j_gene: TRBJ1-2
v_gene: TRBV5-5
abundance: .
d_gene: .

CDR3nt: TGTGCCAGCAGTTCCTACGAACACGGACAGCCCTATGGCTACACCTTC
CDR3aa: CASSSYEHGQPYGYTF
len: 16
j_gene: TRBJ1-2
v_gene: TRBV6-2/TRBV6-3
abundance: once
d_gene: .

CDR3nt: TGTGCCTGGAGTCGTGGACAGGGGGCAAGCTATAATTCACCCCTCCACTTT
CDR3aa: CAWSRGQGASYNSPLHF
len: 17
j_gene: TRBJ1-6
v_gene: TRBV30
abundance: .
d_gene: TRBD1

CDR3nt: TGTGCCAGCAGTTACACTAGACAGGGGGGTACCGGGGAGCTGTTTTTT
CDR3aa: CASSYTRQGGTGELFF
len: 16
j_gene: TRBJ2-2
v_gene: TRBV6-2/TRBV6-3
abundance: once
d_gene: TRBD1

CDR3nt: TGTGCCACGTGGATCAGTTACGGGACAGAGTTAAACTATGGCTACACCTTC
CDR3aa: CATWISYGTELNYGYTF
len: 17
j_gene: TRBJ1-2
v_gene: TRBV24-1
abundance: .
d_gene: TRBD1

CDR3nt: TGTGCCAGCACCCCCGGGCAGGGGGCTTCACAAGCTTTCTTT
CDR3aa: CASTPGQGASQAFF
len: 14
j_gene: TRBJ1-1
v_gene: TRBV3-1/TRBV3-2
abundance: .
d_gene: TRBD1

CDR3nt: TGTGCCAGCAGTCGGACAGGTCAGGTGAACTATGGCTACACCTTC
CDR3aa: CASSRTGQVNYGYTF
len: 15
j_gene: TRBJ1-2
v_gene: TRBV6-5
abundance: .
d_gene: TRBD1

CDR3nt: TGTGCCAGCAGCTCCGGGACAGGGCACGATCAGCCCCAGCATTTT
CDR3aa: CASSSGTGHDQPQHF
len: 15
j_gene: TRBJ1-5
v_gene: TRBV5-5
abundance: few
d_gene: TRBD1

CDR3nt: TGCAGCGTTGCTATCGGCGGGACCACAGATACGCAGTATTTT
CDR3aa: CSVAIGGTTDTQYF
len: 14
j_gene: TRBJ2-3
v_gene: TRBV29-1
abundance: .
d_gene: .

CDR3nt: TGTGCCAGCAGTGAGCAGGGGGCTACTGGAAACACCATATATTTT
CDR3aa: CASSEQGATGNTIYF
len: 15
j_gene: TRBJ1-3
v_gene: TRBV25-1
abundance: .
d_gene: TRBD1

CDR3nt: TGTGCCAGCAACGACGGACAGCCCAACAATGAGCAGTTCTTC
CDR3aa: CASNDGQPNNEQFF
len: 14
j_gene: TRBJ2-1
v_gene: TRBV7-2
abundance: .
d_gene: .

CDR3nt: TGTGCCCACAACCCGCGGACAGGGGAGAACACTGAAGCTTTCTTT
CDR3aa: CAHNPRTGENTEAFF
len: 15
j_gene: TRBJ1-1
v_gene: TRBV21-1
abundance: .
d_gene: .

CDR3nt: TGTGCCAGCAGCTCGGGGGACCTTGGCATTCAGTACTTC
CDR3aa: CASSSGDLGIQYF
len: 13
j_gene: TRBJ2-4
v_gene: TRBV5-6
abundance: .
d_gene: .

CDR3nt: TGTGCCAGCACCATAGATACGCAGTATTTT
CDR3aa: CASTIDTQYF
len: 10
j_gene: TRBJ2-3
v_gene: TRBV5-8
abundance: .
d_gene: .

CDR3nt: TGTGCCAGCAGCCTTTTGAAGCCACAGGCCTCGTGGGCTTTCTTT
CDR3aa: CASSLLKPQASWAFF
len: 15
j_gene: TRBJ1-1
v_gene: TRBV11-1
abundance: few
d_gene: .

CDR3nt: TGTGCCAGCACCCTTAGCCGGACAGGGAACTATGGCTACACCTTC
CDR3aa: CASTLSRTGNYGYTF
len: 15
j_gene: TRBJ1-2
v_gene: TRBV7-9
abundance: few
d_gene: TRBD1

CDR3nt: TGTGCCAGCACCCTCGGGGACAGGGCTTACAATGAGCAGTTCTTC
CDR3aa: CASTLGDRAYNEQFF
len: 15
j_gene: TRBJ2-1
v_gene: TRBV7-2
abundance: once
d_gene: TRBD1

CDR3nt: TGTGCCAGCAGCCCAAGACAGGGCATGAACACTGAAGCTTTCTTT
CDR3aa: CASSPRQGMNTEAFF
len: 15
j_gene: TRBJ1-1
v_gene: TRBV11-2
abundance: .
d_gene: TRBD1

CDR3nt: TGTGCCAGTACTCGGAGGGAGGGAATGGGACAGCCCCAGCATTTT
CDR3aa: CASTRREGMGQPQHF
len: 15
j_gene: TRBJ1-5
v_gene: TRBV19
abundance: .
d_gene: .

CDR3nt: TGTGCCAGCAGCTTAGGACAGAGGGATACGCAGTATTTT
CDR3aa: CASSLGQRDTQYF
len: 13
j_gene: TRBJ2-3
v_gene: TRBV7-2
abundance: once
d_gene: .

CDR3nt: TGTGCCATCAGTGAGCTCGGGGGGGATTACGGTCAGCCCCAGCATTTT
CDR3aa: CAISELGGDYGQPQHF
len: 16
j_gene: TRBJ1-5
v_gene: TRBV10-3
abundance: .
d_gene: .

CDR3nt: TGTGCCAGCAGCCAACTTACAATCTTGACAGTCAACACTGAAGCTTTCTTT
CDR3aa: CASSQLTILTVNTEAFF
len: 17
j_gene: TRBJ1-1
v_gene: TRBV11-2
abundance: .
d_gene: .

CDR3nt: TGCGCCAGCAGCCCCAGGGGGGAGAGGGGTGCTTCTGGAAACACCATATATTTT
CDR3aa: CASSPRGERGASGNTIYF
len: 18
j_gene: TRBJ1-3
v_gene: TRBV4-1
abundance: .
d_gene: TRBD1

CDR3nt: TGTGCCAGTAACCCCGGCCCGGGACAGGGGTGGGTGGGCAATCAGCCCCAGCATTTT
CDR3aa: CASNPGPGQGWVGNQPQHF
len: 19
j_gene: TRBJ1-5
v_gene: TRBV19
abundance: .
d_gene: TRBD1

CDR3nt: TGTGCCAGCAGCCCAGGACAGGGCAGTCAGCCCCAGCATTTT
CDR3aa: CASSPGQGSQPQHF
len: 14
j_gene: TRBJ1-5
v_gene: TRBV13
abundance: .
d_gene: TRBD1

CDR3nt: TGTGCCAGCAGCACTCGGACAGGGAGGAAGAACACTGAAGCTTTCTTT
CDR3aa: CASSTRTGRKNTEAFF
len: 16
j_gene: TRBJ1-1
v_gene: TRBV13
abundance: .
d_gene: TRBD1